A selection of T cell receptor beta chains follows, all from one sample in a study of shared clonotypes between healthy human individuals. Measured with immunoSEQ multiplex PCR; TCRdb has only the in-frame clones, and not every one. The sample carries millions of clones, approximately 94% recorded once. Sequenced sample: naive CD8+ T cells sorted from blood. These receptors all stem from a man aged 18 to 29 in good health. Each CDR3 is given with its conserved first and last residue. Fields, in order: D gene, J gene, clone size, V gene, CDR3 DNA, CDR3 protein. D genes are given only for firm matches. The size field is filled for only some rows; it gives once, few, many or a size class.

TRBD2 | TRBJ2-3 | NA | TRBV7-3 | TGTGCCAGCAGCTTAAGCGGGGGAAACACAGATACGCAGTATTTT | CASSLSGGNTDTQYF
NA | TRBJ2-7 | once | TRBV7-8 | TGTGCCAGCAGCTTACCACGCTGGGGCGATAGCTCCTACGAGCAGTACTTC | CASSLPRWGDSSYEQYF
NA | TRBJ2-1 | NA | TRBV27 | TGTGCCAGCAGTTCCGAGGGGCCGGCCTACAATGAGCAGTTCTTC | CASSSEGPAYNEQFF
NA | TRBJ2-1 | NA | TRBV6-5 | TGTGCCAGCAGTTACTCGACGGCGAATGAGCAGTTCTTC | CASSYSTANEQFF
TRBD1 | TRBJ1-3 | NA | TRBV4-1 | TGCGCCAGCAGCCAAGGACAGGGATTAGGAAACACCATATATTTT | CASSQGQGLGNTIYF
NA | TRBJ2-5 | NA | TRBV5-1 | TGCGCCAGCAGCTTGGGGGCGGGGTGGTACCAAGAGACCCAGTACTTC | CASSLGAGWYQETQYF
NA | TRBJ1-6 | NA | TRBV28 | TGTGCCAGCAGTTTACGCGCAGGGATTTATTCACCCCTCCACTTT | CASSLRAGIYSPLHF
NA | TRBJ2-7 | NA | TRBV6-1 | TGTGCCAGCAGTGAATTTCACGGTACCTACGAGCAGTACTTC | CASSEFHGTYEQYF
NA | TRBJ1-2 | once | TRBV28 | TGTGCCAGCAGTTTTCCAGGGGAAATCTATGGCTACACCTTC | CASSFPGEIYGYTF
TRBD1 | TRBJ1-4 | NA | TRBV25-1 | TGTGCCAGCAGTGATTTCGGACAGGGAAAACTGTTTTTT | CASSDFGQGKLFF
NA | TRBJ2-5 | NA | TRBV5-1 | TGCGCCACTAAGCTCGAGGTTGGGGGTGGAGGACAAGAGACCCAGTACTTC | CATKLEVGGGGQETQYF
NA | TRBJ1-6 | NA | TRBV9 | TGTGCCAGCAGCGGTCCTACAGGGTACTATAATTCACCCCTCCACTTT | CASSGPTGYYNSPLHF
TRBD1 | TRBJ1-2 | NA | TRBV27 | TGTGCCAGCAGTCTCGTCCGAGGACAGGGTTTAAACTATGGCTACACCTTC | CASSLVRGQGLNYGYTF
NA | TRBJ1-1 | NA | TRBV6-6 | TGTGCCAGCAGTATCAGGGGATACACTGAAGCTTTCTTT | CASSIRGYTEAFF
NA | TRBJ1-6 | NA | TRBV6-1 | TGTGCCAGCAACGGGACGCCTCCGGACCTCCACTTT | CASNGTPPDLHF
NA | TRBJ1-1 | NA | TRBV28 | TGTGCCAGCCTCCCCTACCTTTGGGAAGCTTTCTTT | CASLPYLWEAFF
TRBD2 | TRBJ2-1 | NA | TRBV11-2 | TGTGCCAGCAGCTCCAGGACTAGCGGGAGAGGAAATGAGCAGTTCTTC | CASSSRTSGRGNEQFF
NA | TRBJ2-3 | NA | TRBV9 | TGTGCCAGCAGCGTTGGGATCTCTAGCACAGATACGCAGTATTTT | CASSVGISSTDTQYF
TRBD1 | TRBJ2-2 | NA | TRBV7-9 | TGTGCCAGCAGCTTTGACAGGGGAGGCACCGGGGAGCTGTTTTTT | CASSFDRGGTGELFF
NA | TRBJ2-2 | NA | TRBV5-6 | TGTGCCAGCAGCTTGGTGCTAGAATCACCGGTGGAGCTGTTTTTT | CASSLVLESPVELFF
NA | TRBJ1-1 | NA | TRBV15 | TGTGCCACCAGCAGCCTTCGGAACACTGAAGCTTTCTTT | CATSSLRNTEAFF
NA | TRBJ2-7 | NA | TRBV21-1 | TGTGCCAGCAGCAATGTCAGGTACGAGCAGTACTTC | CASSNVRYEQYF
TRBD2 | TRBJ2-1 | NA | TRBV15 | TGTGCCACCAGCAGCGAGGGACTAGCGGGAGACAATGAGCAGTTCTTC | CATSSEGLAGDNEQFF
NA | TRBJ2-6 | NA | TRBV5-1 | TGCGCCAGCAGCATTTCGGACCCTCTGGCCAACGTCCTGACTTTC | CASSISDPLANVLTF
NA | TRBJ2-7 | NA | TRBV13 | TGTGCCAGCAGCTTAGGGGGACTCTACGAGCAGTACTTC | CASSLGGLYEQYF
NA | TRBJ2-7 | NA | TRBV7-9 | TGTGCCAGCAGCTGGCCTCCTGGCGAGCAGTACTTC | CASSWPPGEQYF
NA | TRBJ2-4 | NA | TRBV2 | TGTGCCAGCAGTGAAGACGCATTGTCGAACATTCAGTACTTC | CASSEDALSNIQYF
TRBD1 | TRBJ1-1 | NA | TRBV4-1 | TGCGCCAGCAGCTTCCGACAGGGGGCGCAAGACACTGAAGCTTTCTTT | CASSFRQGAQDTEAFF
NA | TRBJ2-3 | NA | TRBV5-4 | TGTGCCAGCAGCTTGGGGGCGGGTCCAGATACGCAGTATTTT | CASSLGAGPDTQYF
TRBD2 | TRBJ2-1 | NA | TRBV12-5 | TGTGCTAGTGGTTTCCCCAGAGTAGCGGGGGCGTTTACTAGCTCCTACAATGAGCAGTTCTTC | CASGFPRVAGAFTSSYNEQFF
NA | TRBJ2-7 | NA | TRBV7-6 | TGTGCCAGCAGCTCTTTCCAAGGGGGCGAGCAGTACTTC | CASSSFQGGEQYF
NA | TRBJ2-7 | NA | TRBV4-3 | TGCGCCAGCAGCCTTAATAGGGACTTTGACTACGAGCAGTACTTC | CASSLNRDFDYEQYF
TRBD2 | TRBJ2-3 | NA | TRBV19 | TGTGCCAGTAGTCCCTGGACTAGCGGGAGTACAGATACGCAGTATTTT | CASSPWTSGSTDTQYF
NA | TRBJ2-7 | once | TRBV7-2 | TGTGCCAGCAGCCTGAGACAGGACTACGAGCAGTACTTC | CASSLRQDYEQYF
NA | TRBJ2-1 | NA | TRBV7-9 | TGTGCCAGCAATGCGGGCGGTGAGCAGTTCTTC | CASNAGGEQFF
TRBD1 | TRBJ2-7 | NA | TRBV28 | TGTGCCAGCAGTTCGTATTGGACAGGGTCTCACTACGAGCAGTACTTC | CASSSYWTGSHYEQYF
NA | TRBJ1-1 | NA | TRBV19 | TGTGCCAGTAGCGGGACGACCGGAACAGTTGAAGCTTTCTTT | CASSGTTGTVEAFF
NA | TRBJ2-3 | NA | TRBV9 | TGTGCCAGCAGCGTAGACACCTCCCTAGATACGCAGTATTTT | CASSVDTSLDTQYF
NA | TRBJ2-1 | NA | TRBV30 | TGTGCCTGGAGTCCCGGGGCAGGGTACAATGAGCAGTTCTTC | CAWSPGAGYNEQFF
TRBD1 | TRBJ2-5 | NA | TRBV27 | TGTGCCAGCAGTTTATCCCCAGGGACAGGACGGGAGACCCAGTACTTC | CASSLSPGTGRETQYF
NA | TRBJ1-6 | NA | TRBV5-1 | TGCGCCAGCAGCTTGGGGCAGAACTATAATTCACCCCTCCACTTT | CASSLGQNYNSPLHF
TRBD1 | TRBJ1-1 | NA | TRBV27 | TGTGCCAGCTTACAGGGGGGACTTGACACTGAAGCTTTCTTT | CASLQGGLDTEAFF
NA | TRBJ1-1 | NA | TRBV27 | TGTGCCACCAAAACAGGGTTGACTGAAGCTTTCTTT | CATKTGLTEAFF
TRBD1 | TRBJ1-3 | NA | TRBV9 | TGTGCCAGCAGCGGACAGGGGAACACCATATATTTT | CASSGQGNTIYF
NA | TRBJ1-2 | NA | TRBV27 | TGTGCCAGCAGTCCAAGCCCGACAGGCCCGGGGCGAGGCTACACCTTC | CASSPSPTGPGRGYTF
NA | TRBJ2-3 | NA | TRBV29-1 | TGCAGCGGCCGTTTGGGGCTTGCAGATACGCAGTATTTT | CSGRLGLADTQYF
TRBD1 | TRBJ1-1 | NA | TRBV27 | TGTGCCAGCACTAATCTAGGGACAGGGGGACCTTTGAACACTGAAGCTTTCTTT | CASTNLGTGGPLNTEAFF
NA | TRBJ1-1 | NA | TRBV9 | TGTGCCAGCAGCGGCGGATCCACTGAAGCTTTCTTT | CASSGGSTEAFF
NA | TRBJ1-4 | NA | TRBV6-5 | TGTGCCAGCAGTCCGGGCGGCTATAATGAAAAACTGTTTTTT | CASSPGGYNEKLFF
TRBD1 | TRBJ1-1 | NA | TRBV6-6 | TGTGCCAGCAGTTACAAGACAGGGGGTAGCGGCACTGAAGCTTTCTTT | CASSYKTGGSGTEAFF
TRBD2 | TRBJ2-2 | NA | TRBV4-3 | TGCGCCAGCAGCCAAGATCCCGGACTAGCTGGGACCGGGGAGCTGTTTTTT | CASSQDPGLAGTGELFF
TRBD2 | TRBJ2-2 | NA | TRBV6-5 | TGTGCCAGCAGCCCTAGCGGGGGGACCGGGGAGCTGTTTTTT | CASSPSGGTGELFF
NA | TRBJ1-1 | NA | TRBV18 | TGTGCCAGCTCACCGACGGACACTGAAGCTTTCTTT | CASSPTDTEAFF
NA | TRBJ2-1 | NA | TRBV7-6 | TGTGCCAGCAGCCTGGGACGGCGCAATGAGCAGTTCTTC | CASSLGRRNEQFF
NA | TRBJ1-3 | NA | TRBV21-1 | TGTGCCAGCAGCCGAAGCTCTGGAAACACCATATATTTT | CASSRSSGNTIYF